This T cell receptor beta chain was sequenced in a study of CD8 T cells in Susac syndrome. Study as a whole: Sequenced Susac syndrome patients included over five with active disease and fewer than 10 who were in remission.

Per the germline V gene, CDR1 is SGHTA and CDR2 is FQGNSA. The trim removed 3 bases at V and 4 bases at J, leaving 10 bases unmatched. The CDR3 is 17 amino acids. Of note for this clonotype: Its specificity is not known.

Study findings and constraints: That the number of individuals in its TCR sequencing and HLA analysis was relatively small was acknowledged by the study.

Reverse transcription of roughly 0.45 to 1 ug RNA was performed with random hexamers. TCRdb called the immunoSEQ multiplex PCR reads again in MiXCR, with one record for every CDR3 protein. This table has tens of thousands of distinct CDR3 sequences, 93% appearing once. High-throughput TCR beta sequencing covered peripheral CD8+ and CD4+ T cells. The TEMRA cells underwent FACS enrichment, while the CD8+ and CD4+ T cells underwent negative isolation. This sequence was found in a human donor with Susac syndrome. Source material: CD4+ T cells from PBMCs. V usage is TRBV7-2 and J usage is TRBJ2-3, with 10 nucleotides matching TRBD2. The CDR3 nucleotides read TGTGCCAGCAGCTTGCGGCCGGGGCTAGCGGGGGCAGATACGCAGTATTTT. As protein: CASSLRPGLAGADTQYF.